This T cell receptor beta chain was documented in a study of blood T cells in healthy people across ages. The CDR3 spans 15 residues. Trimming removed 2 bases from V and 8 bases from J, with 17 bases in between. Germline V gene data show CDR1 as SGDLS and CDR2 as YYNGEE. This clonotype has just a few counts. Using a J-beta primer mix together with a sample-barcoded 5' primer, a second PCR was run for roughly 6 to 11 cycles. One entry per CDR3 protein, called by TCRdb with MiXCR from the 5' RACE reads. The table records around 1.5 million distinct CDR3 sequences, 35% to 45% of them present only once. The V call is TRBV9, the J call TRBJ1-5; D gene unclear. Sequencing input: blood. The origin of this receptor is a woman aged 18-29 years in good health. As DNA, the CDR3 is TGTGCCAGCAGCGTCACTTCGGACGACATAAAGCCCCAGCATTTT. Protein product: CASSVTSDDIKPQHF.